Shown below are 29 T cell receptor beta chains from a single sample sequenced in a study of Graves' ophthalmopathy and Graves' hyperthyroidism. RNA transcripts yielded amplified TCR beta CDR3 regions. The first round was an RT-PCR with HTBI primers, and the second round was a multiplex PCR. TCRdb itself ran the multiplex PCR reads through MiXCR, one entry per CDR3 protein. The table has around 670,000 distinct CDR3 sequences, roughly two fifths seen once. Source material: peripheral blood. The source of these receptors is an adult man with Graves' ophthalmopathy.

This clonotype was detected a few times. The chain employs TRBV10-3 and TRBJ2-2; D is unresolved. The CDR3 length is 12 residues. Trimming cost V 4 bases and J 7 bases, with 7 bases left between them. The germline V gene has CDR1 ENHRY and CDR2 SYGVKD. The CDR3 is CAISGAGGELFF. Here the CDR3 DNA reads TGTGCCATCAGTGGGGCCGGCGGGGAGCTGTTTTTT.

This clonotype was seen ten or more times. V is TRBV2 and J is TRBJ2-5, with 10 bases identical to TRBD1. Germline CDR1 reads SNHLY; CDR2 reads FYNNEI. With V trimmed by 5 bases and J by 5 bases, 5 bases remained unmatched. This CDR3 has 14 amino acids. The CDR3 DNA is TGTGCCAGCAGTAAGACAGGGGGCGGGGAGACCCAGTACTTC. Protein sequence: CASSKTGGGETQYF.

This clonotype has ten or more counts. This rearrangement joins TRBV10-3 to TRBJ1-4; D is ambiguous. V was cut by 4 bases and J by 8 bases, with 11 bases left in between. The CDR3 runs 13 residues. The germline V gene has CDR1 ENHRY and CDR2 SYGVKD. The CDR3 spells CAISVSLGEKLFF. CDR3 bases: TGTGCCATCAGTGTCAGCCTGGGGGAAAAACTGTTTTTT.

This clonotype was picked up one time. The CDR3 protein is CSARGEDTEQYF. The CDR3 DNA reads TGCAGTGCTAGAGGTGAGGACACCGAGCAGTACTTC. The genes are TRBV20-1 and TRBJ2-7, with a possible D match to TRBD1 (5 bases). Germline V CDR1 and CDR2: DFQATT, SNEGSKA (reference sequence). The CDR3 has 12 residues. V was trimmed by 1 base and J by 6 bases, leaving 10 bases between them.

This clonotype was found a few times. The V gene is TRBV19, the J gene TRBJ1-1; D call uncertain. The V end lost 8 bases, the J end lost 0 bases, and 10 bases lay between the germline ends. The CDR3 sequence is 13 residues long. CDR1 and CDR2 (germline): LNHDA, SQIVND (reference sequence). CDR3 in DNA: TGTGCCAGTGCCGGGAACATGAACACTGAAGCTTTCTTT. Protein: CASAGNMNTEAFF. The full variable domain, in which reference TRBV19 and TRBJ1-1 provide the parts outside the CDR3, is DGGITQSPKYLFRKEGQNVTLSCEQNLNHDAMYWYRQDPGQGLRLIYYSQIVNDFQKGDIAEGYSVSREKKESFPLTVTSAQKNPTAFYLCASAGNMNTEAFFGQGTRLTVV.

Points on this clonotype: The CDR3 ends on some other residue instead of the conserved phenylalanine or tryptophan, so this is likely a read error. Here the CDR3 reads CASSPKQYT. The CDR3 region has the DNA TGCGCCAGCAGCCCAAAACAGTACACC. This chain uses TRBV5-1 with TRBJ2-5; D uncertain. The CDR3 sequence is 9 residues long. The ends were cut back, 4 bases at V and 11 bases at J, with 6 bases in the middle. Germline lookup yields CDR1 SGHRS and CDR2 YFSETQ.

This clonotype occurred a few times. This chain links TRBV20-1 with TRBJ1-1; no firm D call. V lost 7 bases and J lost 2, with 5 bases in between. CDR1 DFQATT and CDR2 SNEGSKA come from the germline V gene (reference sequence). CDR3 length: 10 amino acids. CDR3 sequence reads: CSEENTEAFF. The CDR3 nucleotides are TGCAGTGAGGAAAACACTGAAGCTTTCTTT.

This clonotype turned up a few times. The CDR3 loop reads CASSLYPGTGGYSNQPQHF. DNA of the CDR3: TGTGCCAGCAGCTTATATCCCGGGACAGGGGGTTATAGCAATCAGCCCCAGCATTTT. V usage is TRBV7-9 and J usage is TRBJ1-5, with TRBD1 matching over 11 bases. The CDR3 covers 19 residues. V shed 2 bases and J 0 bases; nucleotides not matched to a gene: 9. Per the germline V gene, CDR1 is SEHNR and CDR2 is FQNEAQ (reference sequence).

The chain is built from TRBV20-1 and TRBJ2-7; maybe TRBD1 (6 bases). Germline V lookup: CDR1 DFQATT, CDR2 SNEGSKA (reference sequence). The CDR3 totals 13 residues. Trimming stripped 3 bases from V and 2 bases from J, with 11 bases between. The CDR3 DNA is TGCAGTGCTAGCTTCGGACAGACCTACGAGCAGTACTTC. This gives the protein CSASFGQTYEQYF.

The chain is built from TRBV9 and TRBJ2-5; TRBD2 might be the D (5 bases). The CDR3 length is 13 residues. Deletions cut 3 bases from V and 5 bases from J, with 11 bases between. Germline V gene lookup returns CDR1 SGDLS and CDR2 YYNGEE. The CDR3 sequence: CASSARERETQYF. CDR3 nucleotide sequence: TGTGCCAGCAGCGCCCGGGAAAGGGAGACCCAGTACTTC.

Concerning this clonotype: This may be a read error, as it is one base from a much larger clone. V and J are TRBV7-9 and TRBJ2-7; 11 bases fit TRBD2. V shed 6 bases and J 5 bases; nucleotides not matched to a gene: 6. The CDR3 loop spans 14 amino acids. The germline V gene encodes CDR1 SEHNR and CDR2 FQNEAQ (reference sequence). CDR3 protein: CASRASGRIDEQYF. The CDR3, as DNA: TGTGCCAGCAGGGCTAGCGGGAGGATCGACGAGCAGTACTTC.

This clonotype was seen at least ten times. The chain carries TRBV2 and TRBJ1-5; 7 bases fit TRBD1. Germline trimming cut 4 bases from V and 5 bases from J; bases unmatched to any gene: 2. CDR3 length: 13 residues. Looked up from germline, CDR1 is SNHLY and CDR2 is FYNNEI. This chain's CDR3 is CASSGDSYQPQHF. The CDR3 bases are TGTGCCAGCAGTGGGGACAGCTATCAGCCCCAGCATTTT.

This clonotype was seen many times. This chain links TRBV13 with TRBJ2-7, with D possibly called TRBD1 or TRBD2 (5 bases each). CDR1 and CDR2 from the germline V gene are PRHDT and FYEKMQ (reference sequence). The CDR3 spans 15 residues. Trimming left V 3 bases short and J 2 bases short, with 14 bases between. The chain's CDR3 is CASSFTGTETYEQYF. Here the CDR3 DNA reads TGTGCCAGCAGCTTTACCGGGACCGAGACCTACGAGCAGTACTTC.

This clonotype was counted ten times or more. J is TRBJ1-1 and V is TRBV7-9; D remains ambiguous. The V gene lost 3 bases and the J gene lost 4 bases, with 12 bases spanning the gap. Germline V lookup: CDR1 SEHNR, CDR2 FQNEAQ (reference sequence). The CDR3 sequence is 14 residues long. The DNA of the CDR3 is TGTGCCAGCAGCTTGGATTACTGGGGCACTGAAGCTTTCTTT. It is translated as CASSLDYWGTEAFF. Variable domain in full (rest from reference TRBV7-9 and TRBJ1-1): DTGVSQNPRHKITKRGQNVTFRCDPISEHNRLYWYRQTLGQGPEFLTYFQNEAQLEKSRLLSDRFSAERPKGSFSTLEIQRTEQGDSAMYLCASSLDYWGTEAFFGQGTRLTVV.

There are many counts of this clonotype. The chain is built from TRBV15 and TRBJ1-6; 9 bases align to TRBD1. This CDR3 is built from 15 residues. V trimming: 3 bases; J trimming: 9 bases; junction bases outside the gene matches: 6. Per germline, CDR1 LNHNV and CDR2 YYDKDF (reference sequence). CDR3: CATSSRTGEGSPLHF. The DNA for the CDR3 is TGTGCCACCAGCAGCAGGACAGGGGAAGGTTCACCCCTCCACTTT. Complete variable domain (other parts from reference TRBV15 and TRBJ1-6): DAMVIQNPRYQVTQFGKPVTLSCSQTLNHNVMYWYQQKSSQAPKLLFHYYDKDFNNEADTPDNFQSRRPNTSFCFLDIRSPGLGDTAMYLCATSSRTGEGSPLHFGNGTRLTVT.

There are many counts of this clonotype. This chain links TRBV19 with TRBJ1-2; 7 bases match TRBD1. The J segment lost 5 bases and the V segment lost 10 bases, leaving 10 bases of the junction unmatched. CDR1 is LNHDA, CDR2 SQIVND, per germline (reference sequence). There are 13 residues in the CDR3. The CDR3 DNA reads TGTGCCACCACGCTACAGGGGCCATATGGCTACACCTTC. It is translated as CATTLQGPYGYTF.

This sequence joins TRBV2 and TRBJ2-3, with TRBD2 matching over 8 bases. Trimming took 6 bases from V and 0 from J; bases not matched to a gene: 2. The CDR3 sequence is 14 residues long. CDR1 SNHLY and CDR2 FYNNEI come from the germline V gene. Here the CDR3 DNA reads TGTGCCAGCAGACTAGCGGCTAGCACAGATACGCAGTATTTT. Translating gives CASRLAASTDTQYF. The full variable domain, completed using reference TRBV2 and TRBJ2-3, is EPEVTQTPSHQVTQMGQEVILRCVPISNHLYFYWYRQILGQKVEFLVSFYNNEISEKSEIFDDQFSVERPDGSNFTLKIRSTKLEDSAMYFCASRLAASTDTQYFGPGTRLTVL.

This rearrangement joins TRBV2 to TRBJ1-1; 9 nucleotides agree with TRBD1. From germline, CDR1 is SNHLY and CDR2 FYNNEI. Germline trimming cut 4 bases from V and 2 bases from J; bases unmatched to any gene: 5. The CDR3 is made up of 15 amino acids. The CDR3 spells CASSAKQGANTEAFF. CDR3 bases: TGTGCCAGCAGTGCCAAACAGGGGGCTAACACTGAAGCTTTCTTT.

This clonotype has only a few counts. The CDR3: CASRRQGAVYGYTF. Written as DNA, the CDR3 is TGTGCCAGCAGGCGACAGGGGGCGGTCTATGGCTACACCTTC. This chain joins TRBV7-2 and TRBJ1-2; 10 nucleotides match TRBD1. The CDR3 extends over 14 amino acids. V lost 6 bases, J lost 4 bases, and 5 bases stayed unmatched. From germline, CDR1 is SGHTA and CDR2 FQGNSA.

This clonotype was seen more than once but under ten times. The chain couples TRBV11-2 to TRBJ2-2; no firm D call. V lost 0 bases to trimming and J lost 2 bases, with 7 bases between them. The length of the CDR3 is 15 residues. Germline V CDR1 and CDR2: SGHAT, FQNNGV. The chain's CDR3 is CASSLDWTNTGELFF. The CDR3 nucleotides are TGTGCCAGCAGCTTAGATTGGACCAACACCGGGGAGCTGTTTTTT.

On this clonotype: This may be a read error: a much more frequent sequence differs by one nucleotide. The CDR3 protein is CASSVGVGRRYGYNF. The CDR3 DNA reads as TGTGCCAGCAGCGTAGGAGTAGGGCGGCGCTATGGCTACAACTTC. The chain employs TRBV9 and TRBJ1-2; D remains unclear. Germline CDR1 reads SGDLS; CDR2 reads YYNGEE. CDR3 length equals 15 residues.

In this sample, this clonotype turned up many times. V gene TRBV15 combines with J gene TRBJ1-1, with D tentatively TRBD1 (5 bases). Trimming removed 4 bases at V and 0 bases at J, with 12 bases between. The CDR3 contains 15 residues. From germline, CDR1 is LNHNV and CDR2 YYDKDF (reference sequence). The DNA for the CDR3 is TGTGCCACCAGCAAATCAAGGGGAATGAACACTGAAGCTTTCTTT. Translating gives CATSKSRGMNTEAFF.

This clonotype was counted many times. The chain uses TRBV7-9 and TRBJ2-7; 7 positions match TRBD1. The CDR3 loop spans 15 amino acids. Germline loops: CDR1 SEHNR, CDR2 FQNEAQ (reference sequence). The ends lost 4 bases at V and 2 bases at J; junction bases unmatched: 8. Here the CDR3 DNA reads TGTGCCAGCAGCTCCGACAGGGTTGGGACCTACGAGCAGTACTTC. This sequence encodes CASSSDRVGTYEQYF.

CDR3 bases: TGTGCCAGCTCACTAACCCCAGACGGACAAGAGACCCAGTACTTC. Amino acid sequence: CASSLTPDGQETQYF. This chain links TRBV25-1 with TRBJ2-5, with no clear D. This CDR3 is 15 amino acids long. V lost 8 bases to trimming and J lost 2 bases, with 18 bases between them. Germline lookup yields CDR1 MGHDK and CDR2 SYGVNS.

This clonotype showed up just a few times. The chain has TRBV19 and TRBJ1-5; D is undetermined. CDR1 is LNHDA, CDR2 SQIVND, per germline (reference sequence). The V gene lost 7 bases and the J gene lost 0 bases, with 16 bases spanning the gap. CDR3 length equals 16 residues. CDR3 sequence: CASKPLLGNSNQPQHF. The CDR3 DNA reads TGTGCCAGTAAGCCCCTTTTGGGGAATAGCAATCAGCCCCAGCATTTT.

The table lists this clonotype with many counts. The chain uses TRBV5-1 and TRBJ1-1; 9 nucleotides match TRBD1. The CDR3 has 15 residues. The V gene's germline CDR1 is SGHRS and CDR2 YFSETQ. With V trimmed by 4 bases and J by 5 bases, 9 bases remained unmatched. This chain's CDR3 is CASSGGQGKGTEAFF. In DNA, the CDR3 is TGCGCCAGCAGCGGGGGACAGGGAAAGGGAACTGAAGCTTTCTTT.

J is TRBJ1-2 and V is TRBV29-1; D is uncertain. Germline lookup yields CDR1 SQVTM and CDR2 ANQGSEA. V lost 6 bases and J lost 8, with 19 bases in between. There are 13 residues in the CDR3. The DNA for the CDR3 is TGCAGCGTGACCCCTCCGGAGGATCGAGGCTACACCTTC. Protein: CSVTPPEDRGYTF. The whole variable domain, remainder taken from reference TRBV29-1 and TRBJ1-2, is SAVISQKPSRDICQRGTSLTIQCQVDSQVTMMFWYRQQPGQSLTLIATANQGSEATYESGFVIDKFPISRPNLTFSTLTVSNMSPEDSSIYLCSVTPPEDRGYTFGSGTRLTVV.

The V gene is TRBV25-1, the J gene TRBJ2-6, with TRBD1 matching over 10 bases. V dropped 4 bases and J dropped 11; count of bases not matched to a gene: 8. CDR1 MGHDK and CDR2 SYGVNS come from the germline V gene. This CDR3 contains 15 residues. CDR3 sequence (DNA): TGTGCCAGCAGTGTAGTGGGACAGGGGAGCTACGTCCTGACTTTC. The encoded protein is CASSVVGQGSYVLTF.

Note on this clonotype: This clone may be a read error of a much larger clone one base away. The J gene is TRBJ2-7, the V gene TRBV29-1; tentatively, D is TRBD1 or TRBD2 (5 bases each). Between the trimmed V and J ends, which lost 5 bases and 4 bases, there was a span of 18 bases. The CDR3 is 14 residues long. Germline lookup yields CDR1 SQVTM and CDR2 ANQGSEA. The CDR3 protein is CSVRSGAQGYEQYF. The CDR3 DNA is TGCAGCGTTAGATCCGGGGCCCAAGGGTACGAGCAGTACTTC.